This note documents a single T cell receptor (beta chain) sequence. The sample comes from a study of T-cell reconstitution after alpha-beta-depleted transplantation in children. Construction of the TCRbeta library involved unique molecular identifiers. TCRdb called the PCR reads again in MiXCR, with one record for every CDR3 protein. This table has about 500,000 distinct CDR3 sequences, roughly 33% appearing once. This CDR3 is 14 amino acids long. Germline lookup yields CDR1 MDHEN and CDR2 SYDVKM. V was shortened by 3 bases and J by 4 bases, with 10 bases between the two germline ends. The TCR sequence derives from a human donor who donated a stem cell graft to a child with aplastic anemia. Source: PBMCs from the stem cell graft donor, taken from the stem cell graft. The chain joins TRBV28 to TRBJ1-3; no firm D call. In nucleotides, the CDR3 is TGTGCCAGCAGTTTCTCGCAGTGGGGAAACACCATATATTTT. It specifies CASSFSQWGNTIYF.